This T cell receptor beta chain comes out of a study of blood T cell repertoires in COVID-19. On the study more broadly: The study drew acute and convalescent COVID-19 samples from the United States, Italy and Spain. Sample material is recorded as cDNA or gDNA derived from T cells, B-cell-depleted T cells, or PBMCs.

V lost 3 bases to trimming and J lost 2 bases, with 11 bases between them. In germline, CDR1 is MDHEN, CDR2 SYDVKM. This CDR3 is built from 16 residues. Per the study methods: Reference gene primer amplification in the assay estimated nucleated cell counts. The assay was immunoSEQ multiplex PCR, and TCRdb's table has in-frame clones only and misses some. That table gives V, J and clone size, and the DNA gave D and trimming. The sample gives 32,000 or so clones, approximately 86% of which show up once; just under 2% is in the top ten. The receptor's source is a man in his forties or fifties with active or convalescent COVID-19. V is TRBV28 and J is TRBJ2-6; D may be TRBD1 (5 bases). The specimen sequenced was peripheral blood. CDR3 bases: TGTGCCAGCAGTTTTGGCAGGGCGACTGGGGCCAACGTCCTGACTTTC. As protein: CASSFGRATGANVLTF.